This T cell receptor (beta chain) is drawn from a study of blood T cell repertoires in COVID-19. About the study: Collection of acute and convalescent COVID-19 samples took place in the United States, Italy and Spain. Sources were T cells, B-cell-depleted T cells, or PBMCs; the material itself was cDNA or gDNA.

Trimming took 4 bases from V and 1 from J; bases not matched to a gene: 10. CDR3 length: 18 amino acids. Germline V CDR1 and CDR2: MDHEN, SYDVKM. Authors' data handling: Reference gene primers were amplified, and this amplification served to estimate nucleated cell counts. The repertoire was sequenced with immunoSEQ multiplex PCR; TCRdb's copy has only in-frame clones and lacks some. V and J calls plus clone size are reproduced from that table; the DNA served to infer D and trimming. The sample shows fewer than 50,000 clones, around 81% of them seen only once. This clonotype was obtained from a man in his forties with active or convalescent COVID-19. Sequenced sample: peripheral blood. The rearrangement uses TRBV28 and TRBJ1-5; 10 bases line up with TRBD1. CDR3 DNA sequence: TGTGCCAGCAGTTCACGGACAGGGGGGGGGATGAGCAATCAGCCCCAGCATTTT. This sequence encodes CASSSRTGGGMSNQPQHF.